Reported below is one T cell receptor beta chain. The data stem from a study of shared clonotypes between healthy human individuals. This CDR3 comprises 15 residues. V trimming: 6 bases; J trimming: 7 bases; junction bases outside the gene matches: 14. The germline V gene encodes CDR1 LNHDA and CDR2 SQIVND (reference sequence). The assay was immunoSEQ multiplex PCR, and TCRdb's table has in-frame clones only and misses some. The sample consists of roughly 410,000 clones, about 96% of them appearing once. Sequencing was performed on memory CD8+ T cells sorted from blood. The subset is: CD45RO+ cells pooled with CCR7-negative TemRA cells. The clonotype comes from a man aged 25-40 years in good health. The chain links TRBV19 to TRBJ1-2; 7 nucleotides line up with TRBD1. The CDR3 DNA sequence: TGTGCCAGTAGCAGACAAGGGACAGTGATGGGTGGCTACACCTTC. Translating gives CASSRQGTVMGGYTF. Full variable domain (remainder filled in from reference TRBV19 and TRBJ1-2): DGGITQSPKYLFRKEGQNVTLSCEQNLNHDAMYWYRQDPGQGLRLIYYSQIVNDFQKGDIAEGYSVSREKKESFPLTVTSAQKNPTAFYLCASSRQGTVMGGYTFGSGTRLTVV.